One sample yielded the 16 T cell receptor beta chains listed below, sequenced in a study of cytomegalovirus exposure and HLA in healthy donors. Vbeta (60) and Jbeta (13) primers were used in the PCR. Method: immunoSEQ multiplex PCR; TCRdb's copy keeps in-frame clones and lacks some. The sample lists about 130,000 clones, 74% occurring once. Material for sequencing was PBMCs. The receptors were sampled from a middle-aged man in good health and CMV-seropositive.

J is TRBJ2-5 and V is TRBV13, with 11 bases matching TRBD2. The CDR3 is made up of 15 amino acids. The germline V gene encodes CDR1 PRHDT and CDR2 FYEKMQ (reference sequence). The V gene end was trimmed by 3 bases and the J gene end by 4 bases; junction bases not matched to a gene: 4. As DNA, the CDR3 is TGTGCCAGCAGCTTTAGCGGGGGGGCCTCAGAGACCCAGTACTTC. It specifies CASSFSGGASETQYF.

This chain joins TRBV23-1 and TRBJ2-3; D uncertain. TRBV23-1 has ORF status, its function being uncertain. Trimming took off 0 bases at V and 3 bases at J, with 19 bases between the two ends. The CDR3 extends over 18 amino acids. The CDR3 here is CASSQSPRVRRLTDTQYF. The CDR3 coding sequence is TGCGCCAGCAGTCAATCGCCTCGAGTCAGAAGACTTACAGATACGCAGTATTTT.

The chain has TRBV19 and TRBJ1-3, with a possible D match to TRBD1 (5 bases). The CDR3 sequence is 15 residues long. V dropped 6 bases and J dropped 0 bases, with 12 bases sitting between them. Germline CDR1 LNHDA, CDR2 SQIVND (reference sequence). The CDR3: CASRSQASSGNTIYF. The CDR3 DNA is TGTGCCAGTAGATCACAGGCTTCCTCTGGAAACACCATATATTTT.

Comment on this clone: Other DNA sequences in this specimen translate into the identical CDR3. CDR3 bases: TGTGCCAGCAGTGAAGGCGGGGGCTACACCTTC. This translates into CASSEGGGYTF. This chain joins TRBV6-1 and TRBJ1-2, with no clear D. Germline CDR1 and CDR2: MNHNS and SASEGT. Trimming pared 1 base from V and 8 bases from J, leaving 5 bases between. The CDR3 has 11 amino acids.

V gene TRBV7-2 combines with J gene TRBJ1-4; D is uncertain. Trimming removed 5 bases at V and 8 bases at J, with 12 bases between. CDR1 is SGHTA, CDR2 FQGNSA, per germline. The CDR3 extends over 13 amino acids. The CDR3 here is CASSRGGWEKLFF. The CDR3, as DNA: TGTGCCAGCAGCCGCGGAGGGTGGGAAAAACTGTTTTTT. The whole variable domain, remainder taken from reference TRBV7-2 and TRBJ1-4, is GAGVSQSPSNKVTEKGKDVELRCDPISGHTALYWYRQSLGQGLEFLIYFQGNSAPDKSGLPSDRFSAERTGGSVSTLTIQRTQQEDSAVYLCASSRGGWEKLFFGSGTQLSVL.

The chain combines TRBV7-6 with TRBJ2-3; no clear D gene. The CDR3 consists of 13 residues. V lost 3 bases and J lost 0, with 4 bases in between. Germline CDR1 SGHVS, CDR2 FNYEAQ. The CDR3 loop is CASSFGSTDTQYF. The CDR3 DNA reads TGTGCCAGCAGCTTCGGGAGCACAGATACGCAGTATTTT.

Written as DNA, the CDR3 is TGTGCCAGCAGTTCAGGGAAGAACACTGAAGCTTTCTTT. This translates into CASSSGKNTEAFF. The chain uses TRBV7-6 and TRBJ1-1; tentative D call: TRBD1 (5 bases). Germline V gene sequence: CDR1 SGHVS, CDR2 FNYEAQ. The CDR3 has 13 amino acids. V was clipped by 6 bases and J by 1 base, with 9 bases between them.

Concerning this clone: This sample includes further DNA sequences coding for the same CDR3. The chain has TRBV7-9 and TRBJ2-7; D call uncertain. Germline CDR1 is SEHNR and CDR2 is FQNEAQ (reference sequence). This CDR3 comprises 11 residues. V gave up 4 bases and J gave up 2 bases, with 3 bases separating them. This CDR3 reads CASSSTYEQYF. The CDR3 coding sequence is TGTGCCAGCAGCTCCACCTACGAGCAGTACTTC.

Here the CDR3 reads CASRLVPGQGNYGYTF. CDR3 sequence (DNA): TGTGCCAGCAGACTCGTCCCGGGACAGGGAAACTATGGCTACACCTTC. The chain carries TRBV11-2 and TRBJ1-2, with 9 bases lining up with TRBD1. Germline V CDR1 and CDR2: SGHAT, FQNNGV. This CDR3 region has 16 residues. The ends lost 6 bases at V and 2 bases at J; junction bases unmatched: 10.

The V gene is TRBV28, the J gene TRBJ2-7; 7 bases map to TRBD2. Germline lookup yields CDR1 MDHEN and CDR2 SYDVKM. Trimming took 6 bases from V and 0 from J; bases not matched to a gene: 8. This CDR3 contains 15 residues. CDR3 DNA: TGTGCCAGCAGGGGAGCGGGATTCTCCTCCTACGAGCAGTACTTC. It translates to CASRGAGFSSYEQYF.

The V and J genes are TRBV7-6 and TRBJ1-1; TRBD1 agrees at 8 bases. V was clipped by 4 bases and J by 4 bases; unmatched bases: 5. Germline assignment: CDR1 SGHVS and CDR2 FNYEAQ. The CDR3 is 14 residues long. CDR3 loop: CASSSYRGSTEAFF. The CDR3 nucleotides read TGTGCCAGCAGCTCATACAGGGGGAGCACTGAAGCTTTCTTT.

V is TRBV7-2 and J is TRBJ2-2, with a tentative D call TRBD2 (5 bases). V was cut by 5 bases and J by 5 bases, with 15 bases left in between. The CDR3 is 15 amino acids. CDR1 and CDR2 from the germline V gene are SGHTA and FQGNSA. CDR3: CASSLELGRTGELFF. The CDR3 coding sequence is TGTGCCAGCAGCCTCGAACTAGGGCGGACCGGGGAGCTGTTTTTT.

The chain joins TRBV13 to TRBJ2-1, with TRBD2 matching over 12 bases. J was trimmed by 6 bases and V by 5 bases; bases with no gene match: 5. The CDR3 is 15 residues long. Germline V gene lookup returns CDR1 PRHDT and CDR2 FYEKMQ (reference sequence). The CDR3 sequence is CASSPRLAGVNEQFF. The CDR3 DNA follows: TGTGCCAGCAGCCCTAGACTAGCGGGAGTCAATGAGCAGTTCTTC.

The V call is TRBV6-5, the J call TRBJ2-5; 7 bases align to TRBD2. V shed 0 bases and J 4 bases; nucleotides not matched to a gene: 2. This CDR3 has 14 amino acids. Germline V lookup: CDR1 MNHEY, CDR2 SVGAGI. CDR3 residues: CASSYSIAGETQYF. The DNA of the CDR3 is TGTGCCAGCAGTTACTCGATAGCGGGAGAGACCCAGTACTTC.

The CDR3 sequence is CASSHGRGGEKLFF. Here the CDR3 DNA reads TGCGCCAGCAGCCATGGCAGGGGCGGTGAAAAACTGTTTTTT. The chain recombines TRBV5-1 with TRBJ1-4, with D tentatively TRBD1 (6 bases). V was shortened by 4 bases and J by 7 bases, with 14 bases between the two germline ends. The CDR3 loop spans 14 amino acids. The germline V gene encodes CDR1 SGHRS and CDR2 YFSETQ.

This chain links TRBV29-1 with TRBJ1-1; 9 bases fit TRBD1. J lost 4 bases, V lost 4 bases, and 4 bases had no gene match. This CDR3 has 13 amino acids. Germline lookup yields CDR1 SQVTM and CDR2 ANQGSEA. This chain's CDR3 is CSVGVTGGTEAFF. The CDR3 DNA reads TGCAGCGTTGGAGTGACAGGGGGCACTGAAGCTTTCTTT.